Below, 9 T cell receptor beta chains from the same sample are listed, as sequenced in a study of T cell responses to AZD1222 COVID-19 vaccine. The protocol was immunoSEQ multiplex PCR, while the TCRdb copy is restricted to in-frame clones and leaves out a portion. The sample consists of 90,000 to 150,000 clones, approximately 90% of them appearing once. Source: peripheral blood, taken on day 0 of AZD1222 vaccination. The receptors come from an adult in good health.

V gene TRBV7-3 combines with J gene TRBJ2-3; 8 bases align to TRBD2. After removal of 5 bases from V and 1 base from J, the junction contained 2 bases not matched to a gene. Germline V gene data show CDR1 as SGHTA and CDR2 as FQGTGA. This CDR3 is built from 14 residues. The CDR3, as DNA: TGTGCCAGCAGCATTAGCGGGGGCACAGATACGCAGTATTTT. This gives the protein CASSISGGTDTQYF.

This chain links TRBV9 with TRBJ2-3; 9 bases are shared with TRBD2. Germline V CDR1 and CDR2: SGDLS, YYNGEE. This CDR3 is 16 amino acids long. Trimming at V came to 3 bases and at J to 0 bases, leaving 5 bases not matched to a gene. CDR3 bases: TGTGCCAGCAGCGACAGACTAGCGGAGAGCACAGATACGCAGTATTTT. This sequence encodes CASSDRLAESTDTQYF.

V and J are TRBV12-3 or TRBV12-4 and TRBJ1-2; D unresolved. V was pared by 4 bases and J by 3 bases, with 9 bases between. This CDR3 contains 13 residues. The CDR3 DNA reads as TGTGCCAGCAGTTCCCCGAGACACTATGGCTACACCTTC. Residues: CASSSPRHYGYTF.

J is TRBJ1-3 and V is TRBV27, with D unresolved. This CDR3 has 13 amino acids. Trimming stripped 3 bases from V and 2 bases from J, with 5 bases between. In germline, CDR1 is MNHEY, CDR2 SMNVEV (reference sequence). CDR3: CASSLLTGNTIYF. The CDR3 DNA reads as TGTGCCAGCAGTTTGTTAACTGGAAACACCATATATTTT.

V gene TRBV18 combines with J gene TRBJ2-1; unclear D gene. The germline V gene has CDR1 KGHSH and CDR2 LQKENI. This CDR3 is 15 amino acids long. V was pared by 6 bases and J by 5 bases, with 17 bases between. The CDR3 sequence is CASSLPKTANNEQFF. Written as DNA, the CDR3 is TGTGCCAGCTCCCTTCCCAAGACCGCGAACAATGAGCAGTTCTTC.

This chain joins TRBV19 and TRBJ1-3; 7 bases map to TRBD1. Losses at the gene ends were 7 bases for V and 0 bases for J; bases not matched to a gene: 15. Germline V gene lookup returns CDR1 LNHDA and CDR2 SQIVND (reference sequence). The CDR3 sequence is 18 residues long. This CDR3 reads CASTILRTGSYSGNTIYF. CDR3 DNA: TGTGCCAGTACCATTTTAAGGACAGGCTCCTACTCTGGAAACACCATATATTTT.

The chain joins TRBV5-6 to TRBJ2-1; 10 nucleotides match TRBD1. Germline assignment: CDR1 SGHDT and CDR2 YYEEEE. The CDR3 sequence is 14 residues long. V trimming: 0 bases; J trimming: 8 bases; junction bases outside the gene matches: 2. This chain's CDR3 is CASSLGQGADEQFF. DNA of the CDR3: TGTGCCAGCAGCTTGGGACAGGGGGCGGATGAGCAGTTCTTC.

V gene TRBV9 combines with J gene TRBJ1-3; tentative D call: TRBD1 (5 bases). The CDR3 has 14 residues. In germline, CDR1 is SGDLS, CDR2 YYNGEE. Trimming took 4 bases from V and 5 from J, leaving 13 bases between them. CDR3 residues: CASSPEGLRNTIYF. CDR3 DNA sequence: TGTGCCAGCAGCCCCGAGGGACTCCGAAACACCATATATTTT.

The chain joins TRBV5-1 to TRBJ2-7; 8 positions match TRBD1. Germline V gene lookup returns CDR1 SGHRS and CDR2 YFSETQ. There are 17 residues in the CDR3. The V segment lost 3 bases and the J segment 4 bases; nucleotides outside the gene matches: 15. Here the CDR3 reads CASSYGQGVIGRYEQYF. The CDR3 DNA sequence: TGCGCCAGCAGCTACGGACAGGGCGTCATCGGGAGATACGAGCAGTACTTC.